The present TCR beta chain was sequenced within a study of T cells after yellow fever vaccination. V lost 0 bases to trimming and J lost 5 bases; unmatched junction nucleotides: 13. The germline gives CDR1 WNHNN, CDR2 SYGVQD (reference sequence). The CDR3 extends over 18 amino acids. Generation of TCR cDNA used 5'RACE template switching (which added a universal primer site and UMIs). A single record per CDR3 protein comes from TCRdb applying MiXCR to the 5' RACE reads. The sample lists just under 600,000 distinct CDR3 sequences; roughly 13% were seen once. Remarks on this clonotype: Its antigen is unknown.

Findings and caveats of the study: Shared CD4/CD8 clonotypes were a small share, likely from convergent recombination. Highly abundant clonotypes carried over from the bulk population could end up in FACS-sorted repertoires as contaminants. Peaking faster, on day 5 versus 15, the secondary response was nonetheless weaker.

The rearrangement joins TRBV10-1 to TRBJ2-5; TRBD2 matches at 9 bases. This receptor was taken from a man younger than 40 who received the YFV17D yellow fever vaccine. Sequenced here: PBMCs, sampled on the day of the yellow fever booster vaccination. In DNA form, the CDR3 reads TGCGCCAGCAGTGAGTCCGACGGAGGAGCGGGAGGATTGGAGACCCAGTACTTC. Translating it yields CASSESDGGAGGLETQYF.